This TCR beta chain was profiled in a study of blood T cell repertoires in COVID-19. CDR3 size: 11 residues. CDR1 is DFQATT and CDR2 is SNEGSKA in the germline V gene (reference sequence). The V and J ends lost 6 bases and 12 bases, in that order; junction bases with no gene match: 9. The authors' processing: It was from reference gene primer amplification that nucleated cell counts were estimated. Clones were read by immunoSEQ multiplex PCR, and TCRdb kept only the in-frame ones, dropping some. From that table come the V and J calls and clone size; the DNA was used to work out D and trimming. Here the sample spans roughly 380,000 clones, roughly 85% being singletons.

The specimen sequenced was peripheral blood. The chain employs TRBV20-1 and TRBJ1-1, with 8 bases fitting TRBD1. The origin of this receptor is a woman between 18 and 30 years old with acute or convalescent COVID-19. The CDR3 DNA reads as TGCAGTGCAAGTGGACAGGGCTCGCCTTTCTTT. It yields the protein CSASGQGSPFF.